This T cell receptor beta chain was found in a study of CD8+CD57+ T cells in acquired aplastic anemia. Overall study context: Mean DNA quantity obtained from sorted CD4+ and CD8+ cells was approximately 3 ug. Healthy donors had, on average, roughly 9.8 million reads for their CD4+ cells.

Between the trimmed V and J ends, which lost 5 bases and 5 bases, there was a span of 15 bases. Per germline, CDR1 SGHTA and CDR2 FQGTGA. This CDR3 has 14 amino acids. Genomic DNA provided the template from which TCR beta VDJ and CDR3 profiles were obtained. TCRdb recomputed calls from the reads with MiXCR, one row per CDR3 protein. This sample yields just over 400,000 distinct CDR3 sequences, of which approximately 70% are seen a single time; 3.5% to 4.5% belongs to the top ten. Turning to this clonotype: Its antigen is unidentified.

Study conclusions and caveats: For CD8+ Simpson's diversity, patients and controls showed no significant difference. About 29 sequences, all CD8+ CDR3, were shared between patients and controls.

The chain employs TRBV7-3 and TRBJ2-5, with D tentatively TRBD2 (6 bases). This receptor was obtained from a human donor in good health, serving as a control. Sequenced sample: sorted CD4+, CD8+, or CD8+CD57+ T cells (not recorded which) from PBMCs. CDR3 sequence: CASSLNSGYETQYF. For the CDR3, the DNA is TGTGCCAGCAGCCTTAATAGCGGTTATGAGACCCAGTACTTC. Drawing the rest from reference TRBV7-3 and TRBJ2-5, the complete variable domain is GAGVSQTPSNKVTEKGKYVELRCDPISGHTALYWYRQSLGQGPEFLIYFQGTGAADDSGLPNDRFFAVRPEGSVSTLKIQRTERGDSAVYLCASSLNSGYETQYFGPGTRLLVL.